Below, 23 T cell receptor beta chains from the same sample are listed, as sequenced in a study of T cells after yellow fever vaccination. TCRdb ran MiXCR on the 5' RACE reads and lists one entry per CDR3 protein. The table records some 300,000 distinct CDR3 sequences, around a tenth of them present only once. The sample in question was CD4+ T cells sorted from PBMCs, obtained 45 days after the yellow fever booster vaccination. Every receptor here comes from a man between 18 and 35 years old who received the YFV17D yellow fever vaccine.

Notes on this clonotype: One junction end does not reproduce the germline sequence, and a read error may be involved. The rearrangement joins TRBV7-2 to TRBJ1-6; the match to TRBD1 covers 7 bases. CDR3 length equals 14 residues. Per the germline V gene, CDR1 is SGHTA and CDR2 is FQGNSA. The CDR3 nucleotides are TGTGCCAGCAGATTAGAGGGGGCAGGTTCACCCCTCCACTTT. This sequence encodes CASRLEGAGSPLHF.

This clonotype was detected only a few times. This rearrangement joins TRBV7-2 to TRBJ2-5; D possibly corresponds to TRBD2 (6 bases). Trimming left V 2 bases short and J 5 bases short, with 9 bases between. The CDR3 is 13 amino acids. Germline V gene sequence: CDR1 SGHTA, CDR2 FQGNSA. The CDR3 bases are TGTGCCAGCAGCTTAAGGGCGGGGGAGACCCAGTACTTC. This codes for CASSLRAGETQYF.

V gene TRBV6-6 combines with J gene TRBJ1-4, with D uncertain. V was clipped by 6 bases and J by 2 bases, with 16 bases between them. The CDR3 has 16 residues. CDR1 MNHNY and CDR2 SVGAGI come from the germline V gene (reference sequence). The CDR3, as DNA: TGTGCCAGCAGCACGCGGGCGCATGGGACTAATGAAAAACTGTTTTTT. This sequence encodes CASSTRAHGTNEKLFF.

The chain has TRBV7-9 and TRBJ1-1; D gene ambiguous. V gave up 5 bases and J gave up 8 bases, with 12 bases separating them. Germline loops: CDR1 SEHNR, CDR2 FQNEAQ (reference sequence). The CDR3 runs to 12 residues. CDR3 sequence: CASSETTVEAFF. DNA of the CDR3: TGTGCCAGCAGCGAGACTACGGTAGAAGCTTTCTTT. Full variable domain (rest looked up from reference TRBV7-9 and TRBJ1-1): DTGVSQNPRHKITKRGQNVTFRCDPISEHNRLYWYRQTLGQGPEFLTYFQNEAQLEKSRLLSDRFSAERPKGSFSTLEIQRTEQGDSAMYLCASSETTVEAFFGQGTRLTVV.

The chain carries TRBV12-3 or TRBV12-4 and TRBJ2-3, with 10 bases identical to TRBD2. This CDR3 contains 16 residues. The ends lost 4 bases at V and 4 bases at J; junction bases unmatched: 8. The CDR3 region is CASSSQKRGGSDTQYF. The CDR3 nucleotides read TGTGCCAGCAGTTCCCAGAAGCGGGGGGGTTCAGATACGCAGTATTTT.

This chain uses TRBV4-2 with TRBJ1-1, with TRBD1 matching 7 bases. The CDR3 is 17 residues long. Trimming cost V 3 bases and J 0 bases; bases outside gene matches: 10. In germline, CDR1 is LGHNA, CDR2 YNFKEQ. This chain's CDR3 is CASSHDRGQSMNTEAFF. The CDR3 coding sequence is TGTGCCAGCAGCCACGATAGGGGACAGAGCATGAACACTGAAGCTTTCTTT.

This chain connects TRBV19 to TRBJ2-3; no reliable D call. This CDR3 is 13 amino acids long. Germline lookup yields CDR1 LNHDA and CDR2 SQIVND (reference sequence). Trimming left V 7 bases short and J 0 bases short, with 8 bases between. CDR3 sequence reads: CASKLLSTDTQYF. CDR3 nucleotide sequence: TGTGCCAGTAAACTACTTAGCACAGATACGCAGTATTTT.

This clonotype was recorded a few times. Just one base apart from a much larger clone, this may be a read error. The genes are TRBV5-1 and TRBJ2-3, with TRBD1 identical over 7 bases. The V gene end was trimmed by 4 bases and the J gene end by 2 bases; junction bases not matched to a gene: 4. This CDR3 has 14 amino acids. Germline CDR1 reads SGHRS; CDR2 reads YFSETQ. DNA for the CDR3: TGCGCCAGCAGCCTTGGACAGGACACAGATACGCAGTATTTT. Its protein is CASSLGQDTDTQYF.

This clonotype has at least ten counts. DNA for the CDR3: TGTGCCAGCTCACCGAGGACAGAGGGGTTCATCTACAATGAGCAGTTCTTC. Its translation is CASSPRTEGFIYNEQFF. V gene TRBV18 combines with J gene TRBJ2-1; D is possibly TRBD1 (6 bases). This CDR3 region has 17 residues. The germline V and J ends were trimmed by 3 bases and 3 bases, with 18 bases remaining between them. Germline-derived CDR1 and CDR2 are KGHSH and LQKENI.

This clonotype was recorded many times. Its ends do not fully match the called genes, so a read error is possible. CDR3 bases: TGCAGTGCGAGAGGAGTGGACGCAGATCAGGAGACCCAGTACTTC. Translating it yields CSARGVDADQETQYF. This sequence joins TRBV20-1 and TRBJ2-5; D not certain. The length of the CDR3 is 15 residues. From germline, CDR1 is DFQATT and CDR2 SNEGSKA (reference sequence).

The chain has TRBV6-6 and TRBJ2-3, with D unresolved. CDR1 and CDR2 from the germline V gene are MNHNY and SVGAGI (reference sequence). This CDR3 comprises 14 residues. The V and J ends lost 4 bases and 5 bases respectively, with 13 bases between them. Written as DNA, the CDR3 is TGTGCCAGCAGTTTGCCGAACACGGTAGATACGCAGTATTTT. Protein sequence: CASSLPNTVDTQYF.

A few counts support this clonotype. V is TRBV6-5 and J is TRBJ2-1, with 14 positions matching TRBD2. The V gene's germline CDR1 is MNHEY and CDR2 SVGAGI. After removal of 2 bases from V and 9 bases from J, the junction contained 3 bases not matched to a gene. This CDR3 comprises 15 residues. DNA of the CDR3: TGTGCCAGCAGTTACGGGACTAGCGGGGGAGGTGAGCAGTTCTTC. Protein sequence: CASSYGTSGGGEQFF.

This clonotype occurred a few times. The chain joins TRBV29-1 to TRBJ1-4, with D possibly TRBD1 on 5 matching bases. This CDR3 has 11 residues. CDR1 is SQVTM, CDR2 ANQGSEA, per germline. V dropped 7 bases and J dropped 8 bases, with 11 bases sitting between them. Here the CDR3 DNA reads TGCAGCGCTGGGCAGGGAGAAAAACTGTTTTTT. This encodes CSAGQGEKLFF.

This clonotype was seen at least ten times. The genes are TRBV7-9 and TRBJ2-5, with D unresolved. V gave up 8 bases and J gave up 10 bases, with 20 bases separating them. Per the germline V gene, CDR1 is SEHNR and CDR2 is FQNEAQ (reference sequence). This CDR3 is 13 amino acids long. CDR3 residues: CASGGSGSSIQYF. The CDR3 DNA is TGTGCCAGCGGTGGATCGGGCTCTTCGATCCAGTACTTC.

This clonotype was counted a few times. As DNA, the CDR3 is TGCGCCAGCAGCCGTCCGGGGACCACTGAAGCTTTCTTT. It encodes CASSRPGTTEAFF. V gene TRBV4-1 combines with J gene TRBJ1-1; D is possibly TRBD1 (5 bases). V lost 4 bases and J 4 bases, leaving 10 bases between the germline ends. Germline V CDR1 and CDR2: MGHRA, YSYEKL. This CDR3 contains 13 residues.

This clonotype occurred many times. This chain links TRBV3-1 with TRBJ1-1; TRBD1 might be the D (5 bases). The CDR3 consists of 20 residues. V was pared by 0 bases and J by 1 base, with 24 bases between. From germline, CDR1 is LGHDT and CDR2 YNNKEL (reference sequence). CDR3 bases: TGTGCCAGCAGCCAAGATTTACTGGACAAAGGGATAGGAGGGAACACTGAAGCTTTCTTT. Its protein product is CASSQDLLDKGIGGNTEAFF.

This rearrangement joins TRBV6-5 to TRBJ1-6, with D maybe TRBD1 (5 bases). Germline V gene data show CDR1 as MNHEY and CDR2 as SVGAGI. Trimming stripped 0 bases from V and 7 bases from J, with 13 bases between. This CDR3 is 16 amino acids long. The DNA for the CDR3 is TGTGCCAGCAGTTACTCCACTGACAGCAACAATTCACCCCTCCACTTT. Protein sequence: CASSYSTDSNNSPLHF.

This clonotype came up many times. The CDR3 protein is CASSQVSGGASETQYF. DNA for the CDR3: TGTGCCAGCAGCCAAGTGAGCGGGGGGGCGTCAGAGACCCAGTACTTC. The chain combines TRBV4-2 with TRBJ2-5; 10 bases agree with TRBD2. Germline V gene lookup returns CDR1 LGHNA and CDR2 YNFKEQ. Trimming removed 1 base from V and 4 bases from J; junction bases left unmatched: 6. There are 16 residues in the CDR3.

Many counts were recorded for this clonotype. CDR3 DNA: TGCCTGATTCAGAGAACCTTCTACGAGCAGTACGTC. As protein: CLIQRTFYEQYV. The rearrangement uses TRBV29-1 and TRBJ2-7; D is ambiguous. This CDR3 has 12 residues. Per the germline V gene, CDR1 is SQVTM and CDR2 is ANQGSEA.

This clonotype was seen at least ten times. The rearrangement uses TRBV6-2 or TRBV6-3 and TRBJ1-2, with a tentative D call TRBD1 (6 bases). Germline CDR1 and CDR2: MNHEY and SVGEGT. Trimming pared 6 bases from V and 6 bases from J, leaving 14 bases between. The CDR3 has 13 amino acids. Here the CDR3 DNA reads TGTGCCAGCAGGACCAGGGGACGCGATGGCTACACCTTC. This encodes CASRTRGRDGYTF.

This clonotype was detected only a few times. The rearrangement uses TRBV3-1 and TRBJ2-3; TRBD2 matches 12 bases. Germline V gives CDR1 LGHDT, CDR2 YNNKEL (reference sequence). The V segment lost 5 bases and the J segment 5 bases; nucleotides outside the gene matches: 5. This CDR3 is built from 15 residues. CDR3 in DNA: TGTGCCAGCAGCACGACTAGCGGGGGACGAGATACGCAGTATTTT. Translating it yields CASSTTSGGRDTQYF.

J is TRBJ2-7 and V is TRBV20-1, with D maybe TRBD1 (5 bases). The CDR3 sequence is 12 residues long. The V end lost 6 bases, the J end lost 1 base, and 10 bases lay between the germline ends. Per germline, CDR1 DFQATT and CDR2 SNEGSKA (reference sequence). The CDR3 sequence: CSAATGSYEQYF. The CDR3 nucleotides read TGCAGTGCAGCTACAGGTTCCTACGAGCAGTACTTC.

The rearrangement uses TRBV9 and TRBJ2-3; 16 bases map to TRBD2. The germline CDR1 and CDR2 sequences are SGDLS and YYNGEE. Unmatched junction bases numbered 3, after V lost 2 bases and J lost 0 bases. The CDR3 totals 18 residues. DNA for the CDR3: TGTGCCAGCAGCGTTGGGACTAGCGGGGGGGCTAGCACAGATACGCAGTATTTT. Translation: CASSVGTSGGASTDTQYF.